A single sample gave rise to the 25 T cell receptor beta chains below, sequenced in a study of blood T cell repertoires in COVID-19. The table came from immunoSEQ multiplex PCR; TCRdb's copy has only in-frame clones and leaves some out. The sample carries a few hundred thousand clones, approximately 82% recorded once. Sequencing input: peripheral blood. These receptors came from a man aged 25-45 years who had recovered from COVID-19.

The chain uses TRBV23-1 and TRBJ1-2; 7 bases are shared with TRBD1. TRBV23-1 is an ORF, and what it does is uncertain. This CDR3 region has 14 residues. V was clipped by 6 bases and J by 6 bases; unmatched bases: 10. The CDR3, as DNA: TGCGCCAGCAGCTGGGACAGTCTCGGAGATGGCTACACCTTC. It codes for CASSWDSLGDGYTF.

This chain connects TRBV6-5 to TRBJ2-5, with D perhaps matching TRBD2 (6 bases). The CDR3 totals 12 residues. Germline lookup yields CDR1 MNHEY and CDR2 SVGAGI. The V and J ends lost 10 bases and 0 bases respectively, with 9 bases between them. CDR3 sequence reads: CANSGDQETQYF. The CDR3 DNA reads as TGTGCCAATTCGGGGGACCAAGAGACCCAGTACTTC.

This rearrangement joins TRBV14 to TRBJ1-1; D is unresolved. V gave up 2 bases and J gave up 6 bases, with 4 bases separating them. The CDR3 totals 11 residues. Per germline, CDR1 SGHDN and CDR2 FVKESK. CDR3 bases: TGTGCCAGCAGCCAATATGCTGAAGCTTTCTTT. Its protein product is CASSQYAEAFF.

The chain employs TRBV5-1 and TRBJ2-5, with 9 bases that match TRBD2. V shed 4 bases, J shed 8 bases, and the junction held 6 bases outside the gene matches. Looked up from germline, CDR1 is SGHRS and CDR2 is YFSETQ. The CDR3 is made up of 13 amino acids. The CDR3 spells CASSRGGLATQYF. Here the CDR3 DNA reads TGCGCCAGCAGCCGGGGGGGACTAGCAACCCAGTACTTC.

This chain links TRBV18 with TRBJ1-2; D unresolved. Trimming cost V 4 bases and J 5 bases, with 5 bases left between them. CDR3 length: 11 residues. Per the germline V gene, CDR1 is KGHSH and CDR2 is LQKENI. The CDR3 region has the DNA TGTGCCAGCTCACAACAGTATGGCTACACCTTC. This gives the protein CASSQQYGYTF. Variable domain in full (rest from reference TRBV18 and TRBJ1-2): NAGVMQNPRHLVRRRGQEARLRCSPMKGHSHVYWYRQLPEEGLKFMVYLQKENIIDESGMPKERFSAEFPKEGPSILRIQQVVRGDSAAYFCASSQQYGYTFGSGTRLTVV.

This clone appeared once. The J gene is TRBJ2-7, the V gene TRBV29-1; D unclear. The germline V and J ends were trimmed by 6 bases and 6 bases, with 24 bases remaining between them. CDR3 length: 15 amino acids. CDR1 and CDR2 (germline): SQVTM, ANQGSEA. CDR3 sequence (DNA): TGCAGCGTGAATCTCGTATCCAACGAGGCAGCCGAGCAGTACTTC. It translates to CSVNLVSNEAAEQYF.

The genes are TRBV13 and TRBJ1-1; D is perhaps TRBD1 (5 bases). With 5 bases removed from V and 1 base from J, the gap between germline ends came to 8 bases. Germline CDR1 reads PRHDT; CDR2 reads FYEKMQ (reference sequence). The CDR3 is 13 amino acids. CDR3 in amino acids: CASSKTANTEAFF. For the CDR3, the DNA is TGTGCCAGCAGCAAGACAGCGAACACTGAAGCTTTCTTT.

CDR3: CASSLGDSYEQYF. Written as DNA, the CDR3 is TGTGCCAGCAGCCTAGGGGACAGCTACGAGCAGTACTTC. The rearrangement links TRBV12-3 or TRBV12-4 to TRBJ2-7, with TRBD1 identical over 7 bases. This CDR3 contains 13 residues. V gave up 6 bases and J gave up 3 bases; unmatched junction bases: 5.

The chain is built from TRBV7-9 and TRBJ2-7, with TRBD2 matching over 12 bases. The CDR3 consists of 16 residues. The germline CDR1 and CDR2 sequences are SEHNR and FQNEAQ (reference sequence). With V trimmed by 5 bases and J by 8 bases, 13 bases remained unmatched. CDR3 amino acids: CASSRGTSGPFGKQYF. CDR3 in DNA: TGTGCCAGCAGCAGGGGGACTAGCGGGCCGTTTGGGAAGCAGTACTTC.

The genes are TRBV5-1 and TRBJ1-4; 10 bases line up with TRBD1. This CDR3 is built from 15 residues. The junction had 4 bases not matched to a gene; V was cut back by 4 bases and J by 4 bases. CDR1 SGHRS and CDR2 YFSETQ come from the germline V gene. The CDR3 spells CASSARTGGNEKLFF. The CDR3 bases are TGCGCCAGCAGCGCTAGGACAGGGGGTAATGAAAAACTGTTTTTT.

CDR3 sequence: CASGDRGNSPLHF. The CDR3 DNA reads TGTGCCAGTGGGGACAGGGGTAATTCACCCCTCCACTTT. V and J are TRBV3-1 (or the pseudogene TRBV3-2) and TRBJ1-6; 10 bases agree with TRBD1. Germline V lookup: CDR1 LGHDT, CDR2 YNNKEL (reference sequence). The CDR3 runs 13 residues. The V and J ends lost 9 bases and 6 bases, in that order; junction bases with no gene match: 2.

This clone was seen a handful of times. The J gene is TRBJ2-7, the V gene TRBV6-1, with D hard to call. The CDR3 is made up of 12 amino acids. Between the trimmed V and J ends, which lost 3 bases and 3 bases, there was a span of 6 bases. Germline CDR1 and CDR2: MNHNS and SASEGT. In DNA form, the CDR3 reads TGTGCCAGCAGTGATAACAGCTACGAGCAGTACGTC. This gives the protein CASSDNSYEQYV.

This clone appeared a single time. V usage is TRBV6-2 or TRBV6-3 and J usage is TRBJ2-3, with TRBD2 identical over 9 bases. Germline values: CDR1 MNHEY, CDR2 SVGEGT. V lost 6 bases and J lost 2; bases outside the gene matches: 9. The CDR3 is made up of 16 amino acids. CDR3 protein: CASSDYSGGYTDTQYF. CDR3 nucleotides: TGTGCCAGCAGCGACTATAGCGGGGGATACACAGATACGCAGTATTTT.

This sequence joins TRBV5-6 and TRBJ1-4, with 10 bases aligning to TRBD1. Trimming took 1 base from V and 8 from J; bases not matched to a gene: 5. This CDR3 is 15 amino acids long. Germline V lookup: CDR1 SGHDT, CDR2 YYEEEE. The CDR3 here is CASSLLTGGQEKLFF. The CDR3 DNA reads TGTGCCAGCAGCTTGCTGACAGGGGGCCAAGAAAAACTGTTTTTT.

The CDR3 region has the DNA TGTGCCAGCAGTCTAATATCAGGGTACGGCCAAGAGACCCAGTACTTC. It yields the protein CASSLISGYGQETQYF. The V and J genes are TRBV6-6 and TRBJ2-5, with TRBD1 as a possible D gene (5 bases). Looked up from germline, CDR1 is MNHNY and CDR2 is SVGAGI (reference sequence). V lost 5 bases and J 1 base, leaving 17 bases between the germline ends. The CDR3 runs to 16 residues.

J is TRBJ1-3 and V is TRBV6-1; tentative D call: TRBD1 (6 bases). CDR1 MNHNS and CDR2 SASEGT come from the germline V gene. Trimming removed 3 bases at V and 12 bases at J, with 15 bases between. This CDR3 comprises 13 residues. The CDR3 region is CASSDGQLGGIYF. DNA of the CDR3: TGTGCCAGCAGTGACGGACAGCTCGGTGGCATATATTTT.

The chain recombines TRBV5-1 with TRBJ1-1; D unresolved. Germline V CDR1 and CDR2: SGHRS, YFSETQ. This CDR3 contains 15 residues. Trimming stripped 0 bases from V and 0 bases from J, with 9 bases between. The CDR3 nucleotides read TGCGCCAGCAGCTTGGACGGGATCATGAACACTGAAGCTTTCTTT. This codes for CASSLDGIMNTEAFF.

V is TRBV19 and J is TRBJ1-5; 8 bases fit TRBD1. V shed 8 bases, J shed 1 base, and the junction held 10 bases outside the gene matches. The CDR3 consists of 16 residues. The germline CDR1 and CDR2 sequences are LNHDA and SQIVND (reference sequence). CDR3 nucleotide sequence: TGTGCCAGTCGAGAGACGACAGGGGCAAGCAATCAGCCCCAGCATTTT. It is translated as CASRETTGASNQPQHF.

The rearrangement links TRBV10-2 to TRBJ1-1; D might be TRBD1 (5 bases). In germline, CDR1 is WSHSY, CDR2 SAAADI. V was trimmed by 5 bases and J by 3 bases, leaving 10 bases between them. This CDR3 is built from 13 residues. This CDR3 is CASSRGIDTEAFF. The CDR3 DNA reads TGCGCCAGCAGTAGGGGCATCGACACTGAAGCTTTCTTT.

The CDR3 reads CASSLNRAPLYEQYF. CDR3 nucleotide sequence: TGTGCCAGCAGCTTAAACAGGGCGCCGTTATACGAGCAGTACTTC. The chain carries TRBV11-2 and TRBJ2-7; weak D call: TRBD1 (6 bases). Germline V gene sequence: CDR1 SGHAT, CDR2 FQNNGV. The CDR3 runs 15 residues. V lost 2 bases and J lost 4, with 15 bases in between.

This rearrangement joins TRBV2 to TRBJ1-3; possibly TRBD1 for D (6 bases). V dropped 11 bases and J dropped 3 bases, with 14 bases sitting between them. Germline CDR1 is SNHLY and CDR2 is FYNNEI. CDR3 length: 13 amino acids. CDR3 protein: CAGRGFGGNTIYF. CDR3 coding DNA: TGTGCCGGAAGGGGGTTTGGTGGAAACACCATATATTTT.

This clone was observed once. This chain joins TRBV9 and TRBJ2-6; D might be TRBD2 (6 bases). CDR3 length: 14 residues. Germline loops: CDR1 SGDLS, CDR2 YYNGEE. The V end was cut by 4 bases, the J end by 4 bases, with 9 bases between. The chain's CDR3 is CASSRELGANVLTF. The CDR3 coding sequence is TGTGCCAGCAGCCGGGAGCTCGGGGCCAACGTCCTGACTTTC.

The V gene is TRBV12-3 or TRBV12-4, the J gene TRBJ2-1, with 7 bases lining up with TRBD2. The CDR3 sequence is 13 residues long. V gave up 3 bases and J gave up 5 bases; unmatched junction bases: 1. The CDR3 DNA sequence: TGTGCCAGCAGTTTCGGGAGGCACAATGAGCAGTTCTTC. It encodes CASSFGRHNEQFF.

The CDR3 DNA is TGTGCCAGCAGCCAAGATTATGGACAGGGGACTAATGAAAAACTGTTTTTT. Translating gives CASSQDYGQGTNEKLFF. V is TRBV4-2 and J is TRBJ1-4; 9 positions match TRBD1. Trimming at V came to 0 bases and at J to 2 bases, leaving 4 bases not matched to a gene. The length of the CDR3 is 17 residues. The germline V gene encodes CDR1 LGHNA and CDR2 YNFKEQ.

V and J are TRBV7-9 and TRBJ1-3; D is unresolved. Germline V gene sequence: CDR1 SEHNR, CDR2 FQNEAQ (reference sequence). V was pared by 8 bases and J by 9 bases, with 11 bases between. The CDR3 runs to 11 residues. The CDR3 sequence: CASGSEITIYF. The CDR3 bases are TGTGCCAGCGGATCGGAGATCACCATATATTTT.